This TCR beta chain comes out of a study of long-term antiretroviral therapy in people with HIV. Overall study findings and caveats: Dominance of pre-ART expanded clones persisted, fluctuating and often declining after ART.

immunoSEQ v3.0 was run at survey level. Method: immunoSEQ multiplex PCR; TCRdb's copy keeps in-frame clones and lacks some. The table lists some 20,000 clones, 80% of them singletons. The V gene's germline CDR1 is GTSNPN and CDR2 SVGIG (reference sequence). Trimming took 5 bases from V and 1 from J, leaving 26 bases between them. CDR3 length: 18 residues. A note on this clone: Its antigen is unidentified.

This chain links TRBV30 with TRBJ1-1, with D perhaps TRBD1 (6 bases). Material: unsorted PBMCs, obtained 2.9 years after starting antiretroviral therapy. The clonotype comes from a woman aged 25 to 45 with HIV. CDR3 sequence reads: CAWYRRSGAGHPNTEAFF. The CDR3 DNA reads TGTGCCTGGTACCGACGTTCGGGGGCGGGACACCCGAACACTGAAGCTTTCTTT.